These 22 T cell receptor beta chains were sequenced from one sample in a study of cytomegalovirus exposure and HLA in healthy donors. 60 Vbeta and 13 Jbeta primers were used in PCR. The method was immunoSEQ multiplex PCR; TCRdb's version includes in-frame clones alone and lacks a portion of them. The sample lists some 170,000 clones, over 60% occurring once. The material sequenced was PBMCs. All receptors derive from a man in his forties in good health and CMV-seropositive.

The chain joins TRBV13 to TRBJ2-7; D is uncertain. The CDR3 consists of 15 residues. The germline V gene has CDR1 PRHDT and CDR2 FYEKMQ (reference sequence). V was cut by 1 base and J by 0 bases, with 10 bases left in between. The CDR3 is CASSLVGAPSYEQYF. DNA for the CDR3: TGTGCCAGCAGCTTAGTGGGCGCGCCCTCCTACGAGCAGTACTTC.

The chain employs TRBV30 and TRBJ2-5; 7 bases agree with TRBD2. V was pared by 0 bases and J by 1 base, with 2 bases of the junction left unmatched. The germline V gene has CDR1 GTSNPN and CDR2 SVGIG (reference sequence). The CDR3 totals 14 residues. This chain's CDR3 is CAWSVTGGQETQYF. As DNA, the CDR3 is TGTGCCTGGAGTGTAACGGGGGGCCAAGAGACCCAGTACTTC.

The rearrangement uses TRBV28 and TRBJ2-5; 7 positions match TRBD2. The DNA end lines up better with TRBJ2-7; the J call may be wrong. The CDR3 has 14 amino acids. Germline V CDR1 and CDR2: MDHEN, SYDVKM. CDR3 amino acids: CASSISGYTYEQYF. The CDR3 nucleotides are TGTGCCAGCAGTATTAGCGGGTATACCTACGAGCAGTACTTC.

Here the CDR3 reads CASSLTGFGFYEQYF. The CDR3 region has the DNA TGTGCCAGCAGCTTAACAGGATTTGGGTTTTACGAGCAGTACTTC. This sequence joins TRBV11-2 and TRBJ2-7; the D gene is possibly TRBD1 (5 bases). Germline V gives CDR1 SGHAT, CDR2 FQNNGV. The CDR3 sequence is 15 residues long. With 2 bases removed from V and 4 bases from J, the gap between germline ends came to 15 bases.

Concerning this clone: At the DNA level, this CDR3 is encoded by other sequences in the same sample as well. V is TRBV5-1 and J is TRBJ2-7; D perhaps matches TRBD1 (5 bases). Trimming pared 0 bases from V and 0 bases from J, leaving 7 bases between. The CDR3 totals 14 residues. CDR1 is SGHRS and CDR2 is YFSETQ in the germline V gene. CDR3 amino acids: CASSLGGSSYEQYF. CDR3 bases: TGCGCCAGCAGCTTGGGGGGCAGCTCCTACGAGCAGTACTTC.

The chain carries TRBV28 and TRBJ2-7; 12 bases are shared with TRBD2. After removal of 3 bases from V and 7 bases from J, the junction contained 10 bases not matched to a gene. The CDR3 spans 16 residues. From germline, CDR1 is MDHEN and CDR2 SYDVKM. The CDR3 sequence is CASSFVVLAGGPEQYF. The DNA of the CDR3 is TGTGCCAGCAGTTTCGTTGTTCTAGCGGGAGGGCCGGAGCAGTACTTC.

V and J are TRBV11-2 and TRBJ1-1, with D unresolved. Trimming removed 3 bases from V and 1 base from J, with 9 bases in between. CDR3 size: 14 residues. Germline CDR1 is SGHAT and CDR2 is FQNNGV. CDR3: CASSFNAGNTEAFF. CDR3 coding DNA: TGTGCCAGCAGCTTCAATGCAGGGAACACTGAAGCTTTCTTT. Looking up the rest from reference TRBV11-2 and TRBJ1-1 gives the full variable domain: EAGVAQSPRYKIIEKRQSVAFWCNPISGHATLYWYQQILGQGPKLLIQFQNNGVVDDSQLPKDRFSAERLKGVDSTLKIQPAKLEDSAVYLCASSFNAGNTEAFFGQGTRLTVV.

This clone was seen only a few times. V gene TRBV6-5 combines with J gene TRBJ2-7; D is ambiguous. This CDR3 has 13 residues. CDR1 is MNHEY, CDR2 SVGAGI, per germline. V lost 2 bases and J lost 3, with 8 bases in between. The CDR3 DNA sequence: TGTGCCAGCAGTTACGGCGGAGACTACGAGCAGTACTTC. This codes for CASSYGGDYEQYF.

This chain uses TRBV6-5 with TRBJ2-1, with D perhaps TRBD2 (5 bases). This CDR3 region has 12 residues. The germline V gene encodes CDR1 MNHEY and CDR2 SVGAGI. V was pared by 5 bases and J by 10 bases, with 12 bases between. The CDR3 sequence: CASSTQRGEQFF. CDR3 nucleotides: TGTGCCAGCAGTACCCAGAGAGGGGAGCAGTTCTTC.

This clone appeared a single time. Here the CDR3 omits its conserved ending phenylalanine or tryptophan, so a read error is the likely source. The CDR3 loop is CASSNRVSQPQHL. CDR3 coding DNA: TGTGCCAGCAGTAACAGGGTCAGCCAGCCCCAGCATCTT. The chain carries TRBV6-5 and TRBJ1-5; maybe TRBD1 (6 bases). Trimming shortened V by 5 bases and J by 7 bases, and 12 bases separated the two germline ends. Per germline, CDR1 MNHEY and CDR2 SVGAGI. CDR3 size: 13 residues.

The genes are TRBV10-1 and TRBJ2-7, with D possibly being TRBD2 (6 bases). Trimming pared 0 bases from V and 7 bases from J, leaving 16 bases between. The germline V gene encodes CDR1 WNHNN and CDR2 SYGVQD (reference sequence). CDR3 size: 15 residues. The CDR3 DNA reads TGCGCCAGCAGTGAGTCGGACGCGGGACGGGGGGAGCAGTACTTC. Its translation: CASSESDAGRGEQYF.

This clone was detected once. DNA for the CDR3: TGTGCCAGCAGTCCGGGACTCGAGAGGTCCGGGGAGCTGTTTTTT. It is translated as CASSPGLERSGELFF. This chain links TRBV2 with TRBJ2-2, with D possibly being TRBD2 (6 bases). This CDR3 is 15 amino acids long. Looked up from germline, CDR1 is SNHLY and CDR2 is FYNNEI. V lost 5 bases and J 6 bases, leaving 16 bases between the germline ends.

The chain is built from TRBV14 and TRBJ2-5; TRBD2 is a possible D gene (6 bases). V dropped 4 bases and J dropped 2 bases, with 8 bases sitting between them. Germline-derived CDR1 and CDR2 are SGHDN and FVKESK. The CDR3 spans 13 residues. The CDR3 sequence is CASSRGLQETQYF. CDR3 nucleotides: TGTGCCAGCAGCCGGGGACTGCAAGAGACCCAGTACTTC. Full variable domain (remainder filled in from reference TRBV14 and TRBJ2-5): EAGVTQFPSHSVIEKGQTVTLRCDPISGHDNLYWYRRVMGKEIKFLLHFVKESKQDESGMPNNRFLAERTGGTYSTLKVQPAELEDSGVYFCASSRGLQETQYFGPGTRLLVL.

The chain couples TRBV18 to TRBJ2-5; possible D gene TRBD1, 5 bases. The CDR3 runs 14 residues. Germline-derived CDR1 and CDR2 are KGHSH and LQKENI. The V end lost 0 bases, the J end lost 5 bases, and 10 bases lay between the germline ends. CDR3 in amino acids: CASSPPPGRETQYF. CDR3 bases: TGTGCCAGCTCACCACCCCCAGGGCGGGAGACCCAGTACTTC.

The chain combines TRBV5-1 with TRBJ1-2; D is possibly TRBD1 (6 bases). The V gene lost 1 base and the J gene lost 6 bases, with 13 bases spanning the gap. Germline V gene sequence: CDR1 SGHRS, CDR2 YFSETQ. The length of the CDR3 is 14 residues. The CDR3 sequence is CASSLLGTSDGYTF. Written as DNA, the CDR3 is TGCGCCAGCAGCTTGCTGGGGACATCAGATGGCTACACCTTC.

This clone has a handful of counts. The rearrangement uses TRBV6-6 and TRBJ2-2; D may be TRBD1 (5 bases). V was shortened by 6 bases and J by 3 bases, with 8 bases between the two germline ends. CDR1 MNHNY and CDR2 SVGAGI come from the germline V gene (reference sequence). This CDR3 has 13 amino acids. As DNA, the CDR3 is TGTGCCAGCAGAACAGGCGACACCGGGGAGCTGTTTTTT. Translation: CASRTGDTGELFF.

Only one count was recorded for this clone. This chain connects TRBV5-1 to TRBJ2-1; 13 bases map to TRBD2. The J segment lost 6 bases and the V segment lost 2 bases, leaving 2 bases of the junction unmatched. The CDR3 runs to 15 residues. CDR1 and CDR2 from the germline V gene are SGHRS and YFSETQ. CDR3 DNA sequence: TGCGCCAGCAGCTTTGGGACTAGCGGGGCCAATGAGCAGTTCTTC. It yields the protein CASSFGTSGANEQFF.

The gene calls are TRBV7-9 and TRBJ2-2; 11 nucleotides line up with TRBD1. V lost 5 bases to trimming and J lost 4 bases; unmatched junction nucleotides: 9. This CDR3 comprises 17 residues. The germline gives CDR1 SEHNR, CDR2 FQNEAQ (reference sequence). CDR3 sequence: CASSALRTGGPTGELFF. The CDR3 nucleotides read TGTGCCAGCAGCGCACTAAGGACAGGGGGCCCCACCGGGGAGCTGTTTTTT.

This chain uses TRBV4-1 with TRBJ1-4; 7 bases line up with TRBD1. The CDR3 extends over 16 amino acids. J lost 5 bases, V lost 3 bases, and 9 bases had no gene match. The germline V gene has CDR1 MGHRA and CDR2 YSYEKL. The CDR3 sequence is CASSQTRTGANEKLFF. The DNA of the CDR3 is TGCGCCAGCAGCCAGACGAGGACAGGAGCCAATGAAAAACTGTTTTTT.

The count of this clone is one. This rearrangement joins TRBV27 to TRBJ2-1; 12 bases are shared with TRBD2. The CDR3 contains 16 residues. V dropped 3 bases and J dropped 7; count of bases not matched to a gene: 7. Germline CDR1 is MNHEY and CDR2 is SMNVEV (reference sequence). The CDR3 DNA is TGTGCCAGCAGTTTTAAGGCTAGCGGGAGGGGGAATGAGCAGTTCTTC. Residues: CASSFKASGRGNEQFF.

The chain uses TRBV12-5 and TRBJ1-2, with 9 bases aligning to TRBD1. The CDR3 is made up of 12 amino acids. Trimming took 5 bases from V and 5 from J; bases not matched to a gene: 0. CDR1 and CDR2 from the germline V gene are LGHNT and FRNRAP. Written as DNA, the CDR3 is TGTGCTAGTGGTGGGACAGGGTATGGCTACACCTTC. It is translated as CASGGTGYGYTF.

V usage is TRBV6-1 and J usage is TRBJ2-3; TRBD1 agrees at 10 bases. Trimming cost V 5 bases and J 6 bases; bases outside gene matches: 5. Germline V gives CDR1 MNHNS, CDR2 SASEGT. The length of the CDR3 is 14 residues. As DNA, the CDR3 is TGTGCCAGCAGTAGACAGGGGGCGCGGGATACGCAGTATTTT. The encoded protein is CASSRQGARDTQYF.